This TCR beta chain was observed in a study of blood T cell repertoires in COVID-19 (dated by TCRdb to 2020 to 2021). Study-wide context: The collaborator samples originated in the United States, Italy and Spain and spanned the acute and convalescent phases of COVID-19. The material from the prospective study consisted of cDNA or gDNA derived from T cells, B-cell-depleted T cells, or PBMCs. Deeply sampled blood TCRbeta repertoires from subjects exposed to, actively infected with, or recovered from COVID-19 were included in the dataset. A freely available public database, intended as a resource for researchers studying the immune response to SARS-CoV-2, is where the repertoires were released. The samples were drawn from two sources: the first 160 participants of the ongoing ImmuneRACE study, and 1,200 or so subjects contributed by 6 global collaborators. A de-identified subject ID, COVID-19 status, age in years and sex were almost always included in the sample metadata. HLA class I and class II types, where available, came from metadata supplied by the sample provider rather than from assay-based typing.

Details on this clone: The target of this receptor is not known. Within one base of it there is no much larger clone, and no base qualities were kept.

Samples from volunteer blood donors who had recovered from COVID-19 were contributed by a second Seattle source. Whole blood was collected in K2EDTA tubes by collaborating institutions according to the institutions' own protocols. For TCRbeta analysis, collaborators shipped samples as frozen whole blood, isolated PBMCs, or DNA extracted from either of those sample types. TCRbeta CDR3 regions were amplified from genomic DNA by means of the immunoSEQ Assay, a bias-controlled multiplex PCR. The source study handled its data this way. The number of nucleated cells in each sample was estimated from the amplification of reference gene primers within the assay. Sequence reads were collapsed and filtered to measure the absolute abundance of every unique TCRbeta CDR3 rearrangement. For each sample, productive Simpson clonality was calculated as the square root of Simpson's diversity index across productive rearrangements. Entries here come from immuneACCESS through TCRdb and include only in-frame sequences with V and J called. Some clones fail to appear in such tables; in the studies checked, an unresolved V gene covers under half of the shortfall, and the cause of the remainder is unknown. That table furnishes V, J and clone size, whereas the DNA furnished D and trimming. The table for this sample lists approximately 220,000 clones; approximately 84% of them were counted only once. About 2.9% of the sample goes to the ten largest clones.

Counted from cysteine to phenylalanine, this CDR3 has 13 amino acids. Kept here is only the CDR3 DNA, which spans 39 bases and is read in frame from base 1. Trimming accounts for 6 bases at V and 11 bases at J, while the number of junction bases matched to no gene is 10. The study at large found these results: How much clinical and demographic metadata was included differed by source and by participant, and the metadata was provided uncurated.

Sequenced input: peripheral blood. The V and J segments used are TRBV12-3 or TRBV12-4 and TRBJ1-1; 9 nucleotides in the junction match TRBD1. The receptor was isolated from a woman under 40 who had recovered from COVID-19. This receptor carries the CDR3 CASSSGTGFRAFF. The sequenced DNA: TGTGCCAGCAGCTCCGGGACAGGGTTTAGGGCTTTCTTT.